Given below is one T cell receptor (beta chain) in context. This clone's antigen is unknown. Qualities for individual bases were not recorded, and no much larger clone is one base off. The data were obtained in a study of cytomegalovirus exposure and HLA in healthy donors (dated 2017 in TCRdb). Regarding the research as a whole: According to a later analysis, one platform produced both the 120 validation repertoires and the 720 or so repertoires of the first cohort. The study aimed to test whether signatures of past pathogen exposure could be identified by cataloging public T cell receptors. In addition to the first cohort of 666 subjects, a separate validation cohort of approximately 130 different subjects was used. The study combined high-throughput TCR immunosequencing, statistical association of individual TCRs with disease status, and machine learning to predict cytomegalovirus infection status.

Separate from the approximately 700-subject first cohort, the validation cohort of some 130 subjects was the group to which the donors belonged. Spanning cysteine to phenylalanine, the CDR3 consists of 17 amino acids. Only CDR3 DNA remains: 51 bases, in frame from the first base. CDR1 and CDR2, per the germline V gene (reference sequence), are PRHDT and FYEKMQ. V is pruned by 4 bases and J by 5 bases, leaving 14 bases of the junction without a gene match. The library was built by means of the immunoSEQ multiplex PCR assay. Regarding the original processing steps: To diagnose cytomegalovirus status from the catalog of TCR beta chain sequences, a statistical classification framework was built. What TCRdb holds here is the immuneACCESS table cut down to in-frame rearrangements. Part of the clones is not present; checked against another copy, under half of the missing clones reflect an unresolved V gene, and the others are unexplained. V and J calls and clone size are as listed in that table; D and trimming were resolved from the DNA. This sample has 250,000 to 400,000 clones in its table, and 88% of those were observed once. Around 0.96% of the sample is taken by the ten largest.

Points the paper makes about the study in general: The classifier was reported to diagnose cytomegalovirus status with high specificity and sensitivity in both the original cohort and the validation cohort. Across donors, most TCR sequences were observed very rarely, whereas some public TCRs were present in many individuals. A few of the identified cytomegalovirus-associated TCR beta chains were confirmed in vitro to be specific for cytomegalovirus antigens. According to the authors, the approach could potentially be generalized to other disease states and immunological phenotypes. Of the cluster scores, around 95% were above 0 in a later analysis, which found that TCRs clustered in the first cohort also tended to co-occur in the 120 validation repertoires. In the study, 150 to 200 TCR beta chains were listed as associated with cytomegalovirus. The validation cohort had no HLA typing available for a later analysis, so co-occurrence within that cohort was assessed over all 120 or so repertoires.

Source material: PBMCs. This TCR derives from a man under 40 in good health and CMV-seronegative. Recombination connected TRBV13 to TRBJ2-1, and 7 bases in between align with TRBD2. The CDR3 sequence is CASSYTSGGSRDNEQFF. The bases are TGTGCCAGCAGCTATACCTCCGGGGGGAGTAGGGACAATGAGCAGTTCTTC.